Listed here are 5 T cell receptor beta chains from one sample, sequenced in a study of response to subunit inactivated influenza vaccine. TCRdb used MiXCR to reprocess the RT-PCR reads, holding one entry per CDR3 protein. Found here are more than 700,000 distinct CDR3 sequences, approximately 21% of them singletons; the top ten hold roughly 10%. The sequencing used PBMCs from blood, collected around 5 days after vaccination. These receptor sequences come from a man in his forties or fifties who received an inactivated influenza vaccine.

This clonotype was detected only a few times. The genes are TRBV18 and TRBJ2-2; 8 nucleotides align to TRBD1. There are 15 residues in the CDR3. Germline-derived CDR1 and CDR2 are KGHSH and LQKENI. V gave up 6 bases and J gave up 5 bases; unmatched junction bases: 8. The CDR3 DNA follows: TGTGCCAGCTCGCCCGACAGGGGAGAAACCGGGGAGCTGTTTTTT. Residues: CASSPDRGETGELFF.

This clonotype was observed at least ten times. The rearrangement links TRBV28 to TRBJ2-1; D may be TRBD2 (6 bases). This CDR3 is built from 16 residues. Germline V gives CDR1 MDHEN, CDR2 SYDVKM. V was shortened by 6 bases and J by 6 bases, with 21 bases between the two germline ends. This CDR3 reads CASSSMDYRVINEQFF. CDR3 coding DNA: TGTGCCAGCAGCTCTATGGACTATCGGGTGATCAATGAGCAGTTCTTC.

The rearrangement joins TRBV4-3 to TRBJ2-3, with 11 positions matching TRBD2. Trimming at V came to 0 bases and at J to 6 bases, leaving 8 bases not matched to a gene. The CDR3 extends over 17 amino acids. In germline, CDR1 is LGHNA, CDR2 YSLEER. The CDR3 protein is CASSQETGTSGWDTQYF. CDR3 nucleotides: TGCGCCAGCAGCCAAGAAACGGGGACTAGCGGTTGGGATACGCAGTATTTT.

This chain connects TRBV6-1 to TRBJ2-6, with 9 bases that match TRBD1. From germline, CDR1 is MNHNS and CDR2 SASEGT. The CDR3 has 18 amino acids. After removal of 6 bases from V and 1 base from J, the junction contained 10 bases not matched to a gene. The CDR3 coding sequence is TGTGCCAGCAGCCCCGGGACAGGGCTATATTCTGGGGCCAACGTCCTGACTTTC. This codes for CASSPGTGLYSGANVLTF.

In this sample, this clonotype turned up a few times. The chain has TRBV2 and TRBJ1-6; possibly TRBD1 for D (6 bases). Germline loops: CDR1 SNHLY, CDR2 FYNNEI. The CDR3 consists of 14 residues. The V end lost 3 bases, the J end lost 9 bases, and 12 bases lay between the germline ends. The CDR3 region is CASSEEVRGSPLHF. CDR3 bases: TGTGCCAGCAGTGAGGAGGTCAGGGGTTCACCCCTCCACTTT.